This entry features one T cell receptor (beta chain) sequence. Antigen: not known. This entry belongs to a study of shared clonotypes between healthy human individuals. The CDR3 contains 13 residues. Germline loops: CDR1 MNHGY, CDR2 SVAAGI. The V gene lost 10 bases and the J gene lost 4 bases, with 17 bases spanning the gap. Study results and limitations: Non-shared clonotypes displayed generation probabilities falling below those of clonotypes present in all four donors. Researchers sampled blood only, noting tissue repertoires likely differ.

Every one of the donors was a Caucasian adult that lived in Nashville, Tennessee. The table came from immunoSEQ multiplex PCR; TCRdb's copy has only in-frame clones and leaves some out. The sample consists of more than 2,000,000 clones, about 92% of them appearing once. The clonotype originates from a man younger than 30 in good health. Some clones in this sample may be carry-over from other donors' samples. J is TRBJ2-7 and V is TRBV6-9, with D unclear. Sequenced sample: naive CD4+ T cells from PBMCs. Subset denoted: CD45RA+ positively selected. The CDR3, as DNA: TGTGCCATCCTCGGGCCTACGCGATACGAGCAGTACTTC. Translation gives CAILGPTRYEQYF.